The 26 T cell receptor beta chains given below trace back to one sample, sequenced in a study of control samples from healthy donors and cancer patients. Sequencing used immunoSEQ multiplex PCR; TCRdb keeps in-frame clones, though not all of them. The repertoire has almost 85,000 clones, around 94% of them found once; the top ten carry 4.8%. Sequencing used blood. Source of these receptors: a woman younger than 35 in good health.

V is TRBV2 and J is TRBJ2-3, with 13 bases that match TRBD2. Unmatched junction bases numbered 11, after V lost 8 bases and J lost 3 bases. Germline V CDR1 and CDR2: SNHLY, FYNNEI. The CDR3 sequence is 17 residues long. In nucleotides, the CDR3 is TGTGCCAGCGTTCGGACTAGCGGGGGCCTTGGTACAGATACGCAGTATTTT. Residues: CASVRTSGGLGTDTQYF.

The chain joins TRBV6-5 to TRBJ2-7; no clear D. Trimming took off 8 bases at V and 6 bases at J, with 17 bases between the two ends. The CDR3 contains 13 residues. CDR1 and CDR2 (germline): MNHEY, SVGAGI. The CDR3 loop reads CASGSQMVSEQYF. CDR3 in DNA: TGTGCCAGCGGATCCCAGATGGTGAGCGAGCAGTACTTC.

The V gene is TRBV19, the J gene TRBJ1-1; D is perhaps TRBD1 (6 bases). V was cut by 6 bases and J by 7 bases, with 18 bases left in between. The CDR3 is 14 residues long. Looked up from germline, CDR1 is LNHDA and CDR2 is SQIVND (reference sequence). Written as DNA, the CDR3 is TGTGCCAGTAGGTGGGGAATGGGGGGCGGTGAAGCTTTCTTT. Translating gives CASRWGMGGGEAFF.

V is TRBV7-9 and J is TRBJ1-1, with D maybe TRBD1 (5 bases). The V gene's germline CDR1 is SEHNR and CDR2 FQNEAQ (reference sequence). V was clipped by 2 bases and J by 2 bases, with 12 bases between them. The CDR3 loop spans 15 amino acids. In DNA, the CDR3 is TGTGCCAGCAGCTTATGGGAGGACATAAACACTGAAGCTTTCTTT. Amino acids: CASSLWEDINTEAFF.

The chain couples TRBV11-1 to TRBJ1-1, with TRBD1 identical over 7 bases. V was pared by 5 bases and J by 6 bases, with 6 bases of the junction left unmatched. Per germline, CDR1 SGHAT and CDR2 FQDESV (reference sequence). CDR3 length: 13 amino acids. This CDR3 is CASSVGQMAEAFF. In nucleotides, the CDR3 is TGTGCCAGCAGCGTGGGACAGATGGCTGAAGCTTTCTTT.

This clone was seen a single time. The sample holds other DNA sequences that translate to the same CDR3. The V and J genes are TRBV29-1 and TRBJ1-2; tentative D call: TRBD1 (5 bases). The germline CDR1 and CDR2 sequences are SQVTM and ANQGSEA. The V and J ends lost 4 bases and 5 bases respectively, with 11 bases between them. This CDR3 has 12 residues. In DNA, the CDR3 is TGCAGCGTTGTGCAGGGCGGGTATGGCTACACCTTC. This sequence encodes CSVVQGGYGYTF. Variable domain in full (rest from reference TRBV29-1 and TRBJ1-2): SAVISQKPSRDICQRGTSLTIQCQVDSQVTMMFWYRQQPGQSLTLIATANQGSEATYESGFVIDKFPISRPNLTFSTLTVSNMSPEDSSIYLCSVVQGGYGYTFGSGTRLTVV.

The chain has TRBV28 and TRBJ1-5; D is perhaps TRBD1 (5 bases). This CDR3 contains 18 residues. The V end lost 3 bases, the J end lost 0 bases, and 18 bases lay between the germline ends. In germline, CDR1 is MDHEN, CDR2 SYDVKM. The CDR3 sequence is CASSFGQGRGYSNQPQHF. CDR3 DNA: TGTGCCAGCAGTTTCGGCCAGGGAAGAGGTTATAGCAATCAGCCCCAGCATTTT. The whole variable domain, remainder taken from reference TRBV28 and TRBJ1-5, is DVKVTQSSRYLVKRTGEKVFLECVQDMDHENMFWYRQDPGLGLRLIYFSYDVKMKEKGDIPEGYSVSREKKERFSLILESASTNQTSMYLCASSFGQGRGYSNQPQHFGDGTRLSIL.

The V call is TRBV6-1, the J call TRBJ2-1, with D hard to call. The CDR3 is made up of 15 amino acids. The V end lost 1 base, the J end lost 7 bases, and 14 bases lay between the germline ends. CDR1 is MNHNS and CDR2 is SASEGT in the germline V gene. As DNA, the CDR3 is TGTGCCAGCAGTGAAGTTGTCGCAGGATGGAATGAGCAGTTCTTC. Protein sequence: CASSEVVAGWNEQFF.

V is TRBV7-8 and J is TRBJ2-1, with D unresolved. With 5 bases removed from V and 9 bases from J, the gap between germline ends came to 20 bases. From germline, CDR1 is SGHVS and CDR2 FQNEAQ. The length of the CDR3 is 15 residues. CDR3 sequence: CASSTRVDLGAEQFF. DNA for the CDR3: TGTGCCAGCAGCACAAGGGTAGATTTGGGCGCTGAGCAGTTCTTC.

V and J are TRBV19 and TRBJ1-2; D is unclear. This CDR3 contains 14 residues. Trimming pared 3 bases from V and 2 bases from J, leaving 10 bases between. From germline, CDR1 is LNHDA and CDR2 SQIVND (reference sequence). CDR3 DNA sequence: TGTGCCAGTAGTATTGATTCGGGAAACTATGGCTACACCTTC. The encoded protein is CASSIDSGNYGYTF.

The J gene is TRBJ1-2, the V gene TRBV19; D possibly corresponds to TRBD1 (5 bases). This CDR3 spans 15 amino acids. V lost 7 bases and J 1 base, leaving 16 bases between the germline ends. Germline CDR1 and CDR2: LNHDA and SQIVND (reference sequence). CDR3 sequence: CASNSPGAYNYGYTF. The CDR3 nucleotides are TGTGCCAGTAACTCCCCTGGGGCCTATAACTATGGCTACACCTTC.

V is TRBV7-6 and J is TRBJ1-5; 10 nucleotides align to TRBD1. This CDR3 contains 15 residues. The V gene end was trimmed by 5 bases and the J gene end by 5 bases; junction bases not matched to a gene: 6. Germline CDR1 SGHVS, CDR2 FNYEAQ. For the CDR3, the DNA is TGTGCCAGCAGCCTCCGGGACAGGGGTGATCAGCCCCAGCATTTT. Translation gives CASSLRDRGDQPQHF.

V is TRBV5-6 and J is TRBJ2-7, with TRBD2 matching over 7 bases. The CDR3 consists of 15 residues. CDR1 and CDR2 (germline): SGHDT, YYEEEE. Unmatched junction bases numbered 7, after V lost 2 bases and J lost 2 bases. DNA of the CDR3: TGTGCCAGCAGCTTCGGCGGGAGCCCCCCCTACGAGCAGTACTTC. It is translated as CASSFGGSPPYEQYF.

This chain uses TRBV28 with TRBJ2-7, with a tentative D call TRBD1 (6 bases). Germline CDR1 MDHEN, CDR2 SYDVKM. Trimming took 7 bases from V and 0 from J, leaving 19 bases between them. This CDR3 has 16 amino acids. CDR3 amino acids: CASTPPGTLDSYEQYF. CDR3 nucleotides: TGTGCCAGCACTCCGCCCGGGACACTTGACTCCTACGAGCAGTACTTC.

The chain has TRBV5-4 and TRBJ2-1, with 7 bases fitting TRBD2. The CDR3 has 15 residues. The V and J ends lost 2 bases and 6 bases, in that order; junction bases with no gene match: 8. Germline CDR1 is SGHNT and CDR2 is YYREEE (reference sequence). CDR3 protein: CASSFGSPSGNEQFF. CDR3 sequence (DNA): TGTGCCAGCAGCTTCGGTTCGCCTAGCGGCAATGAGCAGTTCTTC.

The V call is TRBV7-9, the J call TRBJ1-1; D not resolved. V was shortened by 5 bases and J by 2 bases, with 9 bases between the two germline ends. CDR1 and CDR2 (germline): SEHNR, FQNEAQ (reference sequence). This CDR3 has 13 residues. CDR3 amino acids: CASSPPGNTEAFF. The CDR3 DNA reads TGTGCCAGCAGCCCCCCGGGAAACACTGAAGCTTTCTTT.

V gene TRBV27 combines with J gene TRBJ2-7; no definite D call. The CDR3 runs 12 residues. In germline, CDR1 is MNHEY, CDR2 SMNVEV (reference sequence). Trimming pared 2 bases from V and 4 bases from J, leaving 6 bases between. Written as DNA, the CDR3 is TGTGCCAGCAGTTTAGACAAGTACGAGCAGTACTTC. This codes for CASSLDKYEQYF.

CDR3 sequence: CASGFLPLTDGYTF. CDR3 coding DNA: TGTGCCAGCGGATTCCTTCCCCTTACCGATGGCTACACCTTC. This chain connects TRBV27 to TRBJ1-2; no clear D gene. The CDR3 totals 14 residues. Germline V gives CDR1 MNHEY, CDR2 SMNVEV (reference sequence). Trimming cost V 8 bases and J 6 bases, with 19 bases left between them.

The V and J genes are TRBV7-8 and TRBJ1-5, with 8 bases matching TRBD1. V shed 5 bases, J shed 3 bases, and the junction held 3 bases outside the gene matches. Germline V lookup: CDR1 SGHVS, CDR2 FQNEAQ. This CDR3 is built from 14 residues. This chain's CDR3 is CASSATGDNQPQHF. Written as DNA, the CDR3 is TGTGCCAGCAGCGCGACAGGGGACAATCAGCCCCAGCATTTT.

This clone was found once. The CDR3 loop reads CASSIRPTAANTGELFF. CDR3 sequence (DNA): TGTGCCAGTAGTATTCGTCCGACGGCCGCGAACACCGGGGAGCTGTTTTTT. The gene calls are TRBV19 and TRBJ2-2; D not resolved. The V end lost 3 bases, the J end lost 0 bases, and 14 bases lay between the germline ends. CDR1 and CDR2 from the germline V gene are LNHDA and SQIVND (reference sequence). The CDR3 is 17 amino acids.

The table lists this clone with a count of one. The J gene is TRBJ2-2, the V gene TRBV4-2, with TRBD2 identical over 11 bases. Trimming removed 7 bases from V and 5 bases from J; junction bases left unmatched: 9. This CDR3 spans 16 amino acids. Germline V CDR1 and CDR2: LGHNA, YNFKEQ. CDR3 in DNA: TGTGCCAGCAACGACTTTAGGACTAGCGGGACCGGGGAGCTGTTTTTT. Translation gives CASNDFRTSGTGELFF.

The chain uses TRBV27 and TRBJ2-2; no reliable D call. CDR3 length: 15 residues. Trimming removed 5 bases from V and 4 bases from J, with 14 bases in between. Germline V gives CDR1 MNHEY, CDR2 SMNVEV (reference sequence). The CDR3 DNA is TGTGCCAGCAGTCGACACACTCACAGCACCGGGGAGCTGTTTTTT. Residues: CASSRHTHSTGELFF.

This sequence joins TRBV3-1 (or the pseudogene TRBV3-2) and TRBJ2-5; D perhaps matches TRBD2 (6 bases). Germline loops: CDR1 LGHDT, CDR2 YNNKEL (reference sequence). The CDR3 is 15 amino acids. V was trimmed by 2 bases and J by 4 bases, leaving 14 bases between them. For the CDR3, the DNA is TGTGCCAGCAGCCAAAGACCCGTCGGGGGAGAGACCCAGTACTTC. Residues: CASSQRPVGGETQYF.

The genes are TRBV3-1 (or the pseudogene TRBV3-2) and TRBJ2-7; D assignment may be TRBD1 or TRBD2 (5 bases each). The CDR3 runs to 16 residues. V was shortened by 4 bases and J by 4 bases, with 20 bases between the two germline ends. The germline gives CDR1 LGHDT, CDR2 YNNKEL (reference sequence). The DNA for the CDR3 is TGTGCCAGCAGCCCTCCCGGGGCAATAGGTTCGTACGAGCAGTACTTC. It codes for CASSPPGAIGSYEQYF.

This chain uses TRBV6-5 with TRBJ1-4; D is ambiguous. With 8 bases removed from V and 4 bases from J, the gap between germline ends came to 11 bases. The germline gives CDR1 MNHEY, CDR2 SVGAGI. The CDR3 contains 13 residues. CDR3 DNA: TGTGCCAGCTCGGGCAGGTTTAATGAAAAACTGTTTTTT. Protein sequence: CASSGRFNEKLFF.

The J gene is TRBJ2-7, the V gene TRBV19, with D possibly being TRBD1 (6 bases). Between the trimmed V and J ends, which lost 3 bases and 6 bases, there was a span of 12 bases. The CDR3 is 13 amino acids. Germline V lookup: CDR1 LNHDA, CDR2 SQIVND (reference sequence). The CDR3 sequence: CASSMSRGFEQYF. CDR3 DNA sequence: TGTGCCAGTAGTATGAGCAGGGGTTTCGAGCAGTACTTC.